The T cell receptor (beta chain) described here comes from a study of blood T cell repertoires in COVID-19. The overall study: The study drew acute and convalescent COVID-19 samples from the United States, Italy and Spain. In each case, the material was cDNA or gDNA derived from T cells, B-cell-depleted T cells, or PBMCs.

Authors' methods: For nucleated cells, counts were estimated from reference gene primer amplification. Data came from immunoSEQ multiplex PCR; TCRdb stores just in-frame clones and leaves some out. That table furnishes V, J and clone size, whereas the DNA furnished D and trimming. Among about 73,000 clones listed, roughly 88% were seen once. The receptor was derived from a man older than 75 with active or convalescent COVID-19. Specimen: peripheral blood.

CDR3 nucleotides: TGTGCCAGCAGCCAAGGGCCTAGAGAGACCGGGGATACGCAGTATTTT. Its translation: CASSQGPRETGDTQYF. The chain employs TRBV3-1 (or the pseudogene TRBV3-2) and TRBJ2-3; D ambiguous. The CDR3 sequence is 16 residues long. With 1 base removed from V and 6 bases from J, the gap between germline ends came to 17 bases. Germline-derived CDR1 and CDR2 are LGHDT and YNNKEL (reference sequence).